The present T cell receptor beta chain was sequenced within a study of OX40 agonist ivuxolimab in advanced cancers. Study as a whole: Therapy given before enrollment (anti-PD-1, anti-PD-L1 or anti-CTLA-4) was allowed, and approximately 40% had some.

The CDR3 totals 14 residues. V was shortened by 2 bases and J by 8 bases, with 15 bases between the two germline ends. Germline CDR1 reads SNHLY; CDR2 reads FYNNEI. TCRdb's copy holds only in-frame clones and misses some; the assay was immunoSEQ multiplex PCR. This sample has approximately 91,000 clones; around nine tenths occur once, and the top ten carry under 0.55%. The chain recombines TRBV2 with TRBJ1-2; D gene unclear. The sample consisted of CD4+ or CD8+ T cells sorted from blood, taken in a trial of the OX40 agonist ivuxolimab. This clonotype was obtained from an adult with an advanced solid tumor such as melanoma, head and neck, liver or kidney cancer. The CDR3 spells CASSEYGEGGGYTF. DNA for the CDR3: TGTGCCAGCAGTGAATATGGGGAGGGAGGAGGCTACACCTTC.